The 15 T cell receptor beta chains below were found in one sample sequenced in a study of blood T cell repertoires in COVID-19. Clones were sequenced by immunoSEQ multiplex PCR, and TCRdb holds only the in-frame ones, with some missing. The data contain about 160,000 clones, 70% to 80% of them seen just once; the ten biggest clones take up around 8.1%. The sequencing sample was made of peripheral blood. These receptors all come from a woman in her sixties with COVID-19, enrolled during active disease.

The chain recombines TRBV7-9 with TRBJ1-1; D is unresolved. Germline V gene lookup returns CDR1 SEHNR and CDR2 FQNEAQ (reference sequence). This CDR3 has 13 residues. The ends were cut back, 3 bases at V and 0 bases at J, with 5 bases in the middle. The CDR3: CASSLSVNTEAFF. The CDR3 bases are TGTGCCAGCAGCTTGAGTGTGAACACTGAAGCTTTCTTT.

Written as DNA, the CDR3 is TGTGCCAGTAGTATGGGGTTGCGTAGCGGAGAAGAGACCCAGTACTTC. Encoded protein: CASSMGLRSGEETQYF. The genes are TRBV19 and TRBJ2-5; maybe TRBD2 (6 bases). The V and J ends lost 3 bases and 3 bases respectively, with 17 bases between them. The germline CDR1 and CDR2 sequences are LNHDA and SQIVND (reference sequence). The CDR3 runs to 16 residues.

V usage is TRBV5-1 and J usage is TRBJ1-1, with a tentative D call TRBD1 (6 bases). The V end lost 2 bases, the J end lost 2 bases, and 13 bases lay between the germline ends. Germline lookup yields CDR1 SGHRS and CDR2 YFSETQ. This CDR3 is built from 15 residues. The CDR3 DNA is TGCGCCAGCAGCTTTGGGACAAGATTAAACACTGAAGCTTTCTTT. Its translation is CASSFGTRLNTEAFF.

This clone was counted a single time. V is TRBV10-3 and J is TRBJ1-5; the match to TRBD1 covers 7 bases. The CDR3 extends over 13 amino acids. V dropped 4 bases and J dropped 6; count of bases not matched to a gene: 3. Germline loops: CDR1 ENHRY, CDR2 SYGVKD. CDR3: CAISGQGGQPQHF. The CDR3, as DNA: TGTGCCATCAGTGGACAGGGTGGTCAGCCCCAGCATTTT.

This chain joins TRBV10-3 and TRBJ2-5, with TRBD2 matching over 8 bases. This CDR3 spans 16 amino acids. V shed 0 bases and J 2 bases; nucleotides not matched to a gene: 5. Germline V gives CDR1 ENHRY, CDR2 SYGVKD. This chain's CDR3 is CAISESGAGGQETQYF. CDR3 coding DNA: TGTGCCATCAGTGAGTCGGGTGCGGGAGGACAAGAGACCCAGTACTTC.

The rearrangement links TRBV11-2 to TRBJ2-7, with D unclear. The CDR3 is 13 amino acids. V lost 1 base to trimming and J lost 0 bases, with 4 bases between them. Per germline, CDR1 SGHAT and CDR2 FQNNGV. This chain's CDR3 is CASSLGYSYEQYV. The CDR3 DNA reads as TGTGCCAGCAGCTTAGGCTACTCCTACGAGCAGTACGTC.

V is TRBV7-8 and J is TRBJ1-3, with a tentative D call TRBD1 (5 bases). The CDR3 length is 17 residues. Trimming removed 2 bases at V and 1 base at J, with 15 bases between. Per the germline V gene, CDR1 is SGHVS and CDR2 is FQNEAQ. This CDR3 is CASSLIWGGSSGNTIYF. CDR3 nucleotide sequence: TGTGCCAGCAGCTTAATTTGGGGCGGATCTTCTGGAAACACCATATATTTT.

The chain carries TRBV27 and TRBJ2-3; D is possibly TRBD2 (7 bases). From germline, CDR1 is MNHEY and CDR2 SMNVEV (reference sequence). V was trimmed by 3 bases and J by 4 bases, leaving 20 bases between them. The CDR3 covers 17 residues. The CDR3 here is CASSFSGHPGGPDTQYF. CDR3 bases: TGTGCCAGCAGTTTTTCGGGACACCCGGGAGGACCAGATACGCAGTATTTT.

The CDR3 bases are TGTGCCAGTATGAGGACAGGGGAAGAGACCCAGTACTTC. It specifies CASMRTGEETQYF. The V gene is TRBV19, the J gene TRBJ2-5; TRBD1 matches at 9 bases. V lost 7 bases, J lost 3 bases, and 3 bases stayed unmatched. The germline V gene encodes CDR1 LNHDA and CDR2 SQIVND (reference sequence). CDR3 length: 13 residues.

This chain joins TRBV6-1 and TRBJ1-2, with a weak D call TRBD1 (5 bases). Germline V gives CDR1 MNHNS, CDR2 SASEGT. The CDR3 has 17 residues. Trimming removed 1 base from V and 2 bases from J, with 17 bases in between. The CDR3 spells CASSEDLGGPSNYGYTF. The DNA for the CDR3 is TGTGCCAGCAGTGAAGATTTGGGGGGACCTTCCAACTATGGCTACACCTTC.

V gene TRBV19 combines with J gene TRBJ1-2; D unresolved. The germline V and J ends were trimmed by 7 bases and 4 bases, with 13 bases remaining between them. CDR1 is LNHDA and CDR2 is SQIVND in the germline V gene (reference sequence). This CDR3 has 13 amino acids. The CDR3 is CASKVGGSYGYTF. CDR3 DNA sequence: TGTGCCAGTAAAGTCGGAGGTTCCTATGGCTACACCTTC.

The chain combines TRBV9 with TRBJ2-5, with 14 bases aligning to TRBD2. After removal of 3 bases from V and 5 bases from J, the junction contained 6 bases not matched to a gene. CDR1 is SGDLS and CDR2 is YYNGEE in the germline V gene. The CDR3 is 16 residues long. The CDR3 DNA is TGTGCCAGCAGCGAAGGACTAGCGGGAGGACAGGAGACCCAGTACTTC. It codes for CASSEGLAGGQETQYF.

The chain carries TRBV7-2 and TRBJ1-2, with 7 bases matching TRBD1. The CDR3 length is 14 residues. J gave up 7 bases and V 5 bases, and 10 bases lay outside the gene matches. Per germline, CDR1 SGHTA and CDR2 FQGNSA. The CDR3 spells CASSRGQLRGGYTF. The CDR3 DNA sequence: TGTGCCAGCAGCCGGGGACAGTTAAGGGGTGGCTACACCTTC.

CDR3 sequence: CASSQGLGGLGSGRTTYEQYF. The CDR3 DNA reads TGCGCCAGCAGCCAAGGTCTGGGGGGGCTGGGTAGCGGGAGAACCACCTACGAGCAGTACTTC. V usage is TRBV4-3 and J usage is TRBJ2-7, with TRBD2 matching 9 bases. Germline assignment: CDR1 LGHNA and CDR2 YSLEER. This CDR3 comprises 21 residues. Losses at the gene ends were 1 base for V and 2 bases for J; bases not matched to a gene: 21.

The rearrangement uses TRBV5-1 and TRBJ1-1, with D possibly TRBD1 on 6 matching bases. Germline-derived CDR1 and CDR2 are SGHRS and YFSETQ. The V gene lost 3 bases and the J gene lost 5 bases, with 11 bases spanning the gap. The CDR3 has 13 amino acids. The CDR3 sequence: CASSSQGGTEAFF. The CDR3 region has the DNA TGCGCCAGCAGCTCACAGGGTGGGACTGAAGCTTTCTTT. Filled out from reference TRBV5-1 and TRBJ1-1, the complete variable domain reads KAGVTQTPRYLIKTRGQQVTLSCSPISGHRSVSWYQQTPGQGLQFLFEYFSETQRNKGNFPGRFSGRQFSNSRSEMNVSTLELGDSALYLCASSSQGGTEAFFGQGTRLTVV.